Listed below are T cell receptor beta chains from one sample, sequenced in a study of shared clonotypes between healthy human individuals. The table came from immunoSEQ multiplex PCR; TCRdb's copy has only in-frame clones and leaves some out. This table has around 1,900,000 clones, roughly 93% appearing once. The sequencing input was naive CD8+ T cells from PBMCs. The receptors were sampled from a man aged 18 to 29 in good health. Some clones in this sample may be carry-over from other donors' samples. Each CDR3 is given without its conserved first and last residue. The D gene is left open where the match is weak.

V gene: TRBV28
D gene: TRBD2
J gene: TRBJ2-2
CDR3 length: 15
CDR3 protein: ASSRTSGSAGTGELF

V gene: TRBV23-1
D gene: NA
J gene: TRBJ1-5
CDR3 length: 12
CDR3 protein: ASSQGQINQPQH

V gene: TRBV27
D gene: NA
J gene: TRBJ1-1
CDR3 length: 15
CDR3 protein: ASSAITRDARNTEAF

V gene: TRBV7-8
D gene: NA
J gene: TRBJ2-2
CDR3 length: 14
CDR3 protein: ASSRVRTVNTGELF

V gene: TRBV27
D gene: NA
J gene: TRBJ2-7
CDR3 length: 11
CDR3 protein: ASGHRPSYEQY

V gene: TRBV29-1
D gene: NA
J gene: TRBJ2-7
CDR3 length: 11
CDR3 protein: SVWYRTAYEQY

V gene: TRBV7-9
D gene: NA
J gene: TRBJ2-7
CDR3 length: 12
CDR3 protein: ASSLVEGRDEQY

V gene: TRBV11-1
D gene: NA
J gene: TRBJ2-2
CDR3 length: 15
CDR3 protein: ASSLALRGVFTGELF

V gene: TRBV9
D gene: TRBD2
J gene: TRBJ2-1
CDR3 length: 14
CDR3 protein: ASSLIPGLEPSEQF

V gene: TRBV2
D gene: TRBD2
J gene: TRBJ2-1
CDR3 length: 11
CDR3 protein: ASMGRESNEQF

V gene: TRBV6-6
D gene: NA
J gene: TRBJ1-2
CDR3 length: 12
CDR3 protein: ASSYFMGDYGYT

V gene: TRBV7-8
D gene: TRBD1
J gene: TRBJ2-5
CDR3 length: 14
CDR3 protein: ASSSRDRGPLETQY

V gene: TRBV9
D gene: TRBD2
J gene: TRBJ2-1
CDR3 length: 15
CDR3 protein: ASSGRPGREGRNEQF

V gene: TRBV7-3
D gene: NA
J gene: TRBJ2-5
CDR3 length: 13
CDR3 protein: ASSSGTRVRETQY

V gene: TRBV14
D gene: NA
J gene: TRBJ2-2
CDR3 length: 14
CDR3 protein: ASSQDARVDTGELF

V gene: TRBV27
D gene: TRBD2
J gene: TRBJ2-7
CDR3 length: 11
CDR3 protein: ASSFRDYYEQY

V gene: TRBV7-8
D gene: NA
J gene: TRBJ1-1
CDR3 length: 11
CDR3 protein: ASSLGGGTEAF

V gene: TRBV5-5
D gene: NA
J gene: TRBJ2-7
CDR3 length: 12
CDR3 protein: ASLSGRKDYEQY

V gene: TRBV28
D gene: NA
J gene: TRBJ2-7
CDR3 length: 12
CDR3 protein: ASSSPRQTYEQY

V gene: TRBV9
D gene: NA
J gene: TRBJ1-4
CDR3 length: 14
CDR3 protein: ASSDEGARGDEKLF

V gene: TRBV10-1
D gene: TRBD2
J gene: TRBJ2-1
CDR3 length: 14
CDR3 protein: ASSESLAGAVNEQF

V gene: TRBV2
D gene: TRBD2
J gene: TRBJ2-1
CDR3 length: 13
CDR3 protein: ASSSSGRAYNEQF

V gene: TRBV7-9
D gene: NA
J gene: TRBJ1-1
CDR3 length: 10
CDR3 protein: ASAGTNTEAF

V gene: TRBV9
D gene: NA
J gene: TRBJ2-3
CDR3 length: 13
CDR3 protein: ASSVGFTSTDTQY

V gene: TRBV29-1
D gene: NA
J gene: TRBJ2-7
CDR3 length: 13
CDR3 protein: SVELGLPSSYEQY

V gene: TRBV21-1
D gene: NA
J gene: TRBJ1-5
CDR3 length: 18
CDR3 protein: ASSIDGDRKGHPSHQPQH

V gene: TRBV19
D gene: NA
J gene: TRBJ2-1
CDR3 length: 14
CDR3 protein: ASSIRSAGEQGEQF

V gene: TRBV7-9
D gene: NA
J gene: TRBJ1-5
CDR3 length: 13
CDR3 protein: ASSLGITANQPQH

V gene: TRBV7-8
D gene: NA
J gene: TRBJ2-1
CDR3 length: 11
CDR3 protein: ASSLAPRNEQF

V gene: TRBV9
D gene: TRBD2
J gene: TRBJ2-3
CDR3 length: 16
CDR3 protein: ASSGNTGLAGPTDTQY

V gene: TRBV27
D gene: TRBD1
J gene: TRBJ1-2
CDR3 length: 12
CDR3 protein: ASSRTGMYYGYT

V gene: TRBV19
D gene: NA
J gene: TRBJ2-1
CDR3 length: 13
CDR3 protein: ASSIRPGSYNEQF

V gene: TRBV5-6
D gene: TRBD2
J gene: TRBJ2-5
CDR3 length: 15
CDR3 protein: ASSSMGLAGDRATQY

V gene: TRBV11-2
D gene: TRBD2
J gene: TRBJ2-1
CDR3 length: 17
CDR3 protein: ASSSGTSGRGSSYNEQF

V gene: TRBV11-2
D gene: NA
J gene: TRBJ1-1
CDR3 length: 11
CDR3 protein: ASSLGPSAEAF